This T cell receptor beta chain was profiled in a study of blood T cell repertoires in COVID-19. This clone has a handful of counts. Data came from immunoSEQ multiplex PCR; TCRdb stores just in-frame clones and leaves some out. The sample has some 96,000 clones; roughly 86% are singletons. This TCR derives from a man between 50 and 59 years old with acute or convalescent COVID-19. Source material: peripheral blood.

The DNA for the CDR3 is TGTGCCAGCAGCTCTCAGGGGGGCTGGACCGGGGAGCTGTTTTTT. Its translation: CASSSQGGWTGELFF. This chain links TRBV7-8 with TRBJ2-2; maybe TRBD1 (7 bases). This CDR3 has 15 residues. The germline V gene has CDR1 SGHVS and CDR2 FQNEAQ. Between the trimmed V and J ends, which lost 4 bases and 5 bases, there was a span of 14 bases.